This T cell receptor (beta chain) was documented in a study of a mutant IDH1 vaccine in newly diagnosed glioma. Of note for this clone: The target antigen is unknown.

CDR1 is SGHTA and CDR2 is FQGNSA in the germline V gene. The CDR3 sequence is 15 residues long. Between the trimmed V and J ends, which lost 5 bases and 6 bases, there was a span of 17 bases. Time point given: week 11, during vaccination. In the vaccine, a single dose held 300 ug of the mutant IDH1 20-mer peptide, along with topical imiquimod. TCRdb's copy holds only in-frame clones and misses some; the assay was immunoSEQ multiplex PCR. The sample has about 130,000 clones, around 77% seen once. The receptor's source is a man aged 40-49 years with glioma. The chain carries TRBV7-2 and TRBJ1-5; D gene ambiguous. The sequenced sample was PBMCs, obtained from a glioma patient whose treatment included an IDH1 peptide vaccine. The CDR3 DNA reads as TGTGCCAGCAGCCGTGGTCCCTTTCAAACTCAGCCCCAGCATTTT. Translating gives CASSRGPFQTQPQHF.